The source of this T cell receptor (beta chain) is a study of cytomegalovirus exposure and HLA in healthy donors. Study-wide context: Researchers found that roughly 81% of 300 to 450 genotyped donors fell within the Caucasian-associated ancestry cluster.

The CDR3 spans 13 residues. Unmatched junction bases numbered 4, after V lost 5 bases and J lost 4 bases. Germline CDR1 reads SGHVS; CDR2 reads FNYEAQ. In the case of this clone: Its antigen is not known.

Regarding the study as a whole: The authors listed about 170 TCR beta chains as cytomegalovirus-associated. Some segments of the V type, notably TRBV6-2 and TRBV6-3, were excluded as indistinguishable. Prediction of most subjects' HLA-A and HLA-B alleles by TCR beta sequences was reportedly accurate.

Both 60 Vbeta primers and 13 Jbeta primers went into the PCR. The method was immunoSEQ multiplex PCR; TCRdb's version includes in-frame clones alone and lacks a portion of them. Of some 170,000 clones listed, around 64% are singletons. The source is a woman aged 25 to 39 in good health and CMV-seronegative. Sequencing was carried out using PBMCs. The chain uses TRBV7-6 and TRBJ1-2; TRBD1 matches 7 bases. CDR3 loop: CASSQGQRYGYTF. CDR3 in DNA: TGTGCCAGCAGCCAGGGACAGCGCTATGGCTACACCTTC.